This T cell receptor beta chain emerged from a study of tumor and adjacent non-tumor tissue in lung cancer. Concerning this clonotype itself: At one end the junction does not follow the germline gene, possibly because of a read error.

TCRbeta libraries were built with three rounds of nested PCR, modified from ARM-PCR. One entry per CDR3 protein, called by TCRdb with MiXCR from the multiplex PCR reads. The repertoire holds 50,000 to 60,000 distinct CDR3 sequences, with around three quarters as singletons. RNA was extracted from bulk tissue without any cell sorting. This non-tumor lung sample came from over 3 cm beyond the tumor edge. The CDR3 sequence is 15 residues long. CDR1 and CDR2 from the germline V gene are MNHEY and SVGAGI. This receptor was identified in a woman aged 55-70 years with non-small cell lung cancer. What was sequenced was distant non-tumor lung tissue. This sequence joins TRBV6-5 and TRBJ2-1, with a weak D call TRBD2 (5 bases). The CDR3 coding sequence is TGTGCCAGCAGTTTTTCCTCCTTAGACTACAATGAGCAGTCCTTC. This encodes CASSFSSLDYNEQSF.